A single sample gave rise to the 26 T cell receptor beta chains below, sequenced in a study of cytomegalovirus exposure and HLA in healthy donors. 13 Jbeta primers and 60 Vbeta primers were used for the PCR. Repertoires were generated with immunoSEQ multiplex PCR, while TCRdb's copy carries only in-frame clones and drops some. Of roughly 140,000 clones detected, more than 70% appear once; the ten largest clones hold around 2%. The sequenced material came from PBMCs. The source is a woman in her 40s in good health and CMV-seronegative.

The chain carries TRBV5-1 and TRBJ2-2; 10 bases agree with TRBD1. The CDR3 extends over 15 amino acids. In germline, CDR1 is SGHRS, CDR2 YFSETQ. The J segment lost 6 bases and the V segment lost 4 bases, leaving 6 bases of the junction unmatched. The CDR3 reads CASSTGQGVSGELFF. DNA for the CDR3: TGCGCCAGCAGCACAGGACAGGGGGTCTCCGGGGAGCTGTTTTTT.

The table lists this clone with a few counts. This sequence joins TRBV7-8 and TRBJ1-5; 7 bases align to TRBD1. This CDR3 region has 15 residues. Unmatched junction bases numbered 3, after V lost 1 base and J lost 3 bases. Per the germline V gene, CDR1 is SGHVS and CDR2 is FQNEAQ. This CDR3 reads CASSLVTGINQPQHF. In DNA, the CDR3 is TGTGCCAGCAGCTTAGTGACAGGGATCAATCAGCCCCAGCATTTT.

This rearrangement joins TRBV11-2 to TRBJ2-1; D may be TRBD2 (5 bases). The germline CDR1 and CDR2 sequences are SGHAT and FQNNGV. The CDR3 extends over 12 amino acids. V lost 6 bases and J 8 bases, leaving 11 bases between the germline ends. CDR3 residues: CASRKWGDEQFF. The CDR3 DNA reads as TGTGCCAGCAGAAAGTGGGGAGATGAGCAGTTCTTC.

The V and J genes are TRBV7-9 and TRBJ1-2; no reliable D call. The V end lost 0 bases, the J end lost 2 bases, and 7 bases lay between the germline ends. The CDR3 totals 14 residues. Germline V gene sequence: CDR1 SEHNR, CDR2 FQNEAQ (reference sequence). The CDR3 loop reads CASSLAQANYGYTF. The CDR3 bases are TGTGCCAGCAGCTTAGCGCAGGCCAACTATGGCTACACCTTC.

A remark on this clone: Other DNA sequences in the same sample also yield this CDR3. This chain connects TRBV6-5 to TRBJ1-5, with 12 bases lining up with TRBD1. The CDR3 is 15 residues long. V was pared by 6 bases and J by 7 bases, with 7 bases of the junction left unmatched. Germline V lookup: CDR1 MNHEY, CDR2 SVGAGI. CDR3 in DNA: TGTGCCAGCAGCCAGGGACAGGGGGCGCGACAGCCCCAGCATTTT. It translates to CASSQGQGARQPQHF.

This clone counts as medium-sized. J is TRBJ1-2 and V is TRBV2; 8 bases line up with TRBD1. CDR1 is SNHLY, CDR2 FYNNEI, per germline. V gave up 7 bases and J gave up 8 bases; unmatched junction bases: 6. The CDR3 has 12 amino acids. The CDR3 coding sequence is TGTGCCAGCACTGGGACAGGAGACGGCTACACCTTC. This translates into CASTGTGDGYTF. The whole variable domain, filled in from reference TRBV2 and TRBJ1-2, reads EPEVTQTPSHQVTQMGQEVILRCVPISNHLYFYWYRQILGQKVEFLVSFYNNEISEKSEIFDDQFSVERPDGSNFTLKIRSTKLEDSAMYFCASTGTGDGYTFGSGTRLTVV.

This chain joins TRBV9 and TRBJ2-1; 9 bases agree with TRBD1. The CDR3 loop spans 16 amino acids. The V gene end was trimmed by 3 bases and the J gene end by 4 bases; junction bases not matched to a gene: 8. The germline V gene has CDR1 SGDLS and CDR2 YYNGEE. CDR3 sequence: CASSAHRGLGYNEQFF. DNA for the CDR3: TGTGCCAGCAGCGCACACAGGGGGCTTGGATACAATGAGCAGTTCTTC.

The genes are TRBV19 and TRBJ2-3; D might be TRBD2 (5 bases). The length of the CDR3 is 14 residues. Germline V gene sequence: CDR1 LNHDA, CDR2 SQIVND (reference sequence). The ends were cut back, 6 bases at V and 6 bases at J, with 16 bases in the middle. The CDR3 region is CASSLLVPEDTQYF. The CDR3 nucleotides read TGTGCCAGTAGCCTACTAGTTCCAGAGGATACGCAGTATTTT.

The rearrangement joins TRBV7-2 to TRBJ2-7; the D is unclear. The germline CDR1 and CDR2 sequences are SGHTA and FQGNSA. The V end was cut by 1 base, the J end by 2 bases, with 9 bases between. The CDR3 is 14 amino acids. CDR3 sequence: CASSLVVSTYEQYF. CDR3 DNA sequence: TGTGCCAGCAGCTTAGTAGTCTCGACCTACGAGCAGTACTTC. Using reference TRBV7-2 and TRBJ2-7 for the parts outside the CDR3, the full variable domain is GAGVSQSPSNKVTEKGKDVELRCDPISGHTALYWYRQSLGQGLEFLIYFQGNSAPDKSGLPSDRFSAERTGGSVSTLTIQRTQQEDSAVYLCASSLVVSTYEQYFGPGTRLTVT.

The genes are TRBV7-8 and TRBJ2-3, with 12 bases lining up with TRBD2. The J segment lost 8 bases and the V segment lost 2 bases, leaving 20 bases of the junction unmatched. The CDR3 loop spans 20 amino acids. Germline V gene data show CDR1 as SGHVS and CDR2 as FQNEAQ. The CDR3: CASSLLASGGAGSSQGTQYF. Here the CDR3 DNA reads TGTGCCAGCAGCTTACTGGCTAGCGGGGGGGCCGGTAGTAGTCAGGGTACGCAGTATTTT.

This chain links TRBV5-4 with TRBJ2-3, with 15 bases identical to TRBD2. The V gene end was trimmed by 4 bases and the J gene end by 5 bases; junction bases not matched to a gene: 8. Germline values: CDR1 SGHNT, CDR2 YYREEE (reference sequence). There are 17 residues in the CDR3. The CDR3 sequence: CASSPRTSGGAVDTQYF. The CDR3 coding sequence is TGTGCCAGCAGCCCACGGACTAGCGGGGGGGCCGTAGATACGCAGTATTTT. The full variable domain, with the rest looked up from reference TRBV5-4 and TRBJ2-3, is ETGVTQSPTHLIKTRGQQVTLRCSSQSGHNTVSWYQQALGQGPQFIFQYYREEENGRGNFPPRFSGLQFPNYSSELNVNALELDDSALYLCASSPRTSGGAVDTQYFGPGTRLTVL.

The V call is TRBV19, the J call TRBJ1-4; 7 bases are shared with TRBD1. Germline V gene sequence: CDR1 LNHDA, CDR2 SQIVND (reference sequence). CDR3 length: 15 residues. Trimming took 5 bases from V and 7 from J; bases not matched to a gene: 10. The CDR3 loop reads CASSPDRVSSEKLFF. The CDR3 region has the DNA TGTGCCAGTAGTCCCGACAGGGTATCTAGTGAAAAACTGTTTTTT.

The rearrangement links TRBV9 to TRBJ2-3; no clear D. CDR3 length equals 14 residues. Germline CDR1 is SGDLS and CDR2 is YYNGEE. V was pared by 2 bases and J by 0 bases, with 7 bases between. Here the CDR3 reads CASSVGGSTDTQYF. For the CDR3, the DNA is TGTGCCAGCAGCGTTGGCGGAAGCACAGATACGCAGTATTTT.

V usage is TRBV13 and J usage is TRBJ2-3, with 7 bases aligning to TRBD2. V shed 0 bases, J shed 2 bases, and the junction held 8 bases outside the gene matches. Per the germline V gene, CDR1 is PRHDT and CDR2 is FYEKMQ (reference sequence). The CDR3 consists of 17 residues. CDR3: CASSLGSSGLATDTQYF. CDR3 sequence (DNA): TGTGCCAGCAGCTTAGGCAGTAGCGGGCTCGCCACAGATACGCAGTATTTT.

The V gene is TRBV27, the J gene TRBJ1-2; 8 bases match TRBD1. With V trimmed by 6 bases and J by 8 bases, 5 bases remained unmatched. Looked up from germline, CDR1 is MNHEY and CDR2 is SMNVEV (reference sequence). This CDR3 has 12 amino acids. The CDR3, as DNA: TGTGCCAGCAGCCCAGGGGGCGGAGGCTACACCTTC. This translates into CASSPGGGGYTF.

V and J are TRBV7-9 and TRBJ2-7; TRBD1 matches at 12 bases. Trimming took 1 base from V and 7 from J; bases not matched to a gene: 11. This CDR3 is 17 amino acids long. Germline CDR1 is SEHNR and CDR2 is FQNEAQ (reference sequence). The CDR3 reads CASSLGDRGHFLGEQYF. The CDR3, as DNA: TGTGCCAGCAGCTTAGGGGACAGGGGGCACTTTCTGGGGGAGCAGTACTTC.

The chain combines TRBV10-1 with TRBJ2-3, with TRBD2 as a possible D gene (6 bases). The germline V and J ends were trimmed by 5 bases and 2 bases, with 11 bases remaining between them. CDR1 WNHNN and CDR2 SYGVQD come from the germline V gene (reference sequence). CDR3 length: 14 amino acids. The CDR3 DNA follows: TGCGCCAGCAGTAGCGGGTCTTACACAGATACGCAGTATTTT. Its protein is CASSSGSYTDTQYF.

V usage is TRBV2 and J usage is TRBJ2-3, with D maybe TRBD2 (6 bases). The germline V gene has CDR1 SNHLY and CDR2 FYNNEI. V dropped 6 bases and J dropped 10 bases, with 17 bases sitting between them. This CDR3 has 13 residues. This CDR3 is CASRPKWEDAQYF. The DNA of the CDR3 is TGTGCCAGCAGACCCAAATGGGAGGACGCGCAGTATTTT.

The chain carries TRBV10-3 and TRBJ2-3; 9 positions agree with TRBD2. The junction had 5 bases not matched to a gene; V was cut back by 2 bases and J by 5 bases. In germline, CDR1 is ENHRY, CDR2 SYGVKD. There are 15 residues in the CDR3. This chain's CDR3 is CAISERKAGGDTQYF. Written as DNA, the CDR3 is TGTGCCATCAGTGAGAGGAAAGCGGGGGGAGATACGCAGTATTTT.

A word on this clone: Within the sample, other DNA sequences also encode this same CDR3. CDR3 amino acids: CAWGPGVSYEQYF. CDR3 nucleotides: TGTGCCTGGGGGCCAGGGGTATCCTACGAGCAGTACTTC. The chain links TRBV30 to TRBJ2-7; D is possibly TRBD1 (6 bases). The CDR3 consists of 13 residues. Germline V gene data show CDR1 as GTSNPN and CDR2 as SVGIG (reference sequence). V shed 5 bases and J shed 1 base, with 12 bases lying between them.

In its sample, this clone was seen once. V is TRBV6-5 and J is TRBJ1-6; no clear D gene. The V gene's germline CDR1 is MNHEY and CDR2 SVGAGI. V was clipped by 7 bases and J by 7 bases, with 17 bases between them. This CDR3 is built from 15 residues. The CDR3 is CASTRGSGSNSPLHF. In DNA, the CDR3 is TGTGCCAGCACTCGAGGCTCGGGGAGCAATTCACCCCTCCACTTT.

The genes are TRBV6-1 and TRBJ2-5; 7 bases are shared with TRBD2. Germline V gene data show CDR1 as MNHNS and CDR2 as SASEGT. The CDR3 runs 13 residues. With 5 bases clipped from V and 1 base from J, the junction kept 1 base outside the gene matches. The CDR3 DNA is TGTGCCAGCAGTCCTAGCGGCCAAGAGACCCAGTACTTC. Its protein product is CASSPSGQETQYF.

Turning to this clone: The sample carries other DNA sequences with the same CDR3. The rearrangement uses TRBV18 and TRBJ1-2; possible D gene TRBD1, 5 bases. CDR1 and CDR2 from the germline V gene are KGHSH and LQKENI. V lost 6 bases and J lost 1, with 9 bases in between. The CDR3 sequence is 13 residues long. Here the CDR3 reads CASSPDSNYGYTF. The CDR3 nucleotides are TGTGCCAGCTCTCCTGACAGTAACTATGGCTACACCTTC.

This chain uses TRBV10-3 with TRBJ1-4, with a weak D call TRBD1 (6 bases). Per germline, CDR1 ENHRY and CDR2 SYGVKD. The CDR3 covers 16 residues. The V end was cut by 3 bases, the J end by 3 bases, with 14 bases between. The CDR3 sequence: CAISERPGASNEKLFF. The CDR3, as DNA: TGTGCCATCAGTGAAAGGCCAGGGGCTTCTAATGAAAAACTGTTTTTT.

The V and J genes are TRBV7-8 and TRBJ1-1, with a possible D match to TRBD1 (5 bases). V lost 5 bases and J 2 bases, leaving 9 bases between the germline ends. CDR3 length: 13 residues. The germline CDR1 and CDR2 sequences are SGHVS and FQNEAQ. This chain's CDR3 is CASSQGHNTEAFF. CDR3 bases: TGTGCCAGCAGCCAAGGACACAACACTGAAGCTTTCTTT.

Only a few counts were recorded for this clone. The CDR3 reads CAWSPAGNTEAFF. CDR3 coding DNA: TGTGCCTGGAGTCCCGCCGGGAACACTGAAGCTTTCTTT. The genes are TRBV30 and TRBJ1-1; D remains ambiguous. The germline V gene encodes CDR1 GTSNPN and CDR2 SVGIG (reference sequence). The CDR3 length is 13 residues. V was trimmed by 2 bases and J by 1 base, leaving 8 bases between them.